This T cell receptor (beta chain) was found in a study of blood T cell repertoires in COVID-19. TCRdb's table, derived via immunoSEQ multiplex PCR, lists solely in-frame clones and lacks some. The table has some 200,000 clones, about 80% seen once; the top ten hold 6.5% to 9.5%. Trimming took 2 bases from V and 10 from J, leaving 17 bases between them. The length of the CDR3 is 14 residues. Germline assignment: CDR1 ENHRY and CDR2 SYGVKD. The chain couples TRBV10-3 to TRBJ1-2, with a weak D call TRBD1 (6 bases). Sequencing used PBMCs or T cells enriched from blood (not recorded which). The receptor was isolated from a man aged 35-49 years who had recovered from COVID-19. CDR3 sequence reads: CAISEQQGGTSYTF. CDR3 nucleotide sequence: TGTGCCATCAGTGAGCAACAGGGTGGAACTTCCTACACCTTC.